This TCR beta chain was sequenced for a study of regulatory T cells in long-lasting Graves disease. Indicated time point: newly diagnosed GD, antithyroid drugs for less than 3 months. Scientists built the TCR library using RNA that was extracted from PBMCs. V gave up 4 bases and J gave up 5 bases; unmatched junction bases: 13. Germline lookup yields CDR1 SGDLS and CDR2 YYNGEE. The CDR3 has 18 amino acids. HTBI primers from iRepertoire and Arm-PCR of CDR3 regions yielded the TCR beta libraries. Using its own MiXCR run on the multiplex PCR reads, TCRdb lists one record per CDR3 protein. The table records hundreds of thousands of distinct CDR3 sequences, 16% of them present only once. Study results and limitations: TRBV28, TRBJ1-2 and TRBJ2-5 were segments that persistent disease favored. A greater number of public clonotypes (about 2,900) was shared by persistent patients than by new patients (just over 950).

This clonotype appeared many times. Its antigen is not known. The same sample was also studied in work on T cells in Graves' hyperthyroidism and ophthalmopathy. That work states: Also found in blood were most expanded thyroid clonotypes above 0.001. It was a median approximately six months before onset that the model predicted ophthalmopathy.

This sequence joins TRBV9 and TRBJ2-2, with 11 bases fitting TRBD2. Source: peripheral blood mononuclear cells (PBMCs), taken at new diagnosis, from a patient treated with antithyroid drugs. This TCR was sampled from a middle-aged man with Graves disease. CDR3 in DNA: TGTGCCAGCAGCCCAGGAAGACTAGCGGGGTCTGTAACCGGGGAGCTGTTTTTT. It is translated as CASSPGRLAGSVTGELFF.